The present T cell receptor (beta chain) was sequenced within a study of cytomegalovirus exposure and HLA in healthy donors. General observations from the study: Most observed TCR sequences were rare, whereas some public TCRs were detected in many donors. Other equally common chains were less clonally expanded than HLA-associated TCR beta chains, a later analysis showed. About 87% or about 30% of the time was how often most TCR beta V segments were productive, according to an earlier analysis. Overall, approximately 150 TCR beta chains were annotated as cytomegalovirus-associated.

The PCR had 60 Vbeta and 13 Jbeta primers. Only in-frame clones appear in the TCRdb table, and some are missing; sequencing was by immunoSEQ multiplex PCR. This sample yields 150,000 to 200,000 clones, of which roughly 86% are seen a single time; approximately 1.5% belongs to the top ten. On this clone: Its specificity is not known.

The CDR3 extends over 16 amino acids. Germline V gives CDR1 MNHEY, CDR2 SMNVEV (reference sequence). V shed 3 bases, J shed 2 bases, and the junction held 8 bases outside the gene matches. Sequencing was done on a sample of PBMCs. This chain connects TRBV27 to TRBJ1-2; TRBD1 matches 8 bases. The TCR comes from a woman between 18 and 30 years old in good health and CMV-seronegative. CDR3 sequence reads: CASSLNWDRYNYGYTF. For the CDR3, the DNA is TGTGCCAGCAGTTTGAATTGGGACAGGTACAACTATGGCTACACCTTC.